The 19 T cell receptor beta chains below were found in one sample sequenced in a study of blood T cell repertoires in COVID-19 (TCRdb year 2020). Library preparation employed the immunoSEQ multiplex PCR assay. Imported from immuneACCESS, the table was reduced by TCRdb to in-frame sequences with V and J called. These copies leave out some clones; in studies compared against another copy, an unresolved V gene accounts for under half, and the cause of the remainder is not known. Within this sample are under 75,000 clones, with roughly 88% of them counted one time only. 2.3% of the sample is in the top ten clones. Sequenced material: peripheral blood. These receptors were obtained from a human donor in a cohort sampled during active COVID-19.

The rearrangement uses TRBV28 and TRBJ1-2; TRBD1 is a possible D gene (6 bases). The CDR3 has 13 residues. V lost 2 bases to trimming and J lost 5 bases, with 9 bases between them. Germline-derived CDR1 and CDR2 are MDHEN and SYDVKM. CDR3 nucleotide sequence: TGTGCCAGCAGTTTAAACAGGGTGTATGGCTACACCTTC. Translation: CASSLNRVYGYTF.

The rearrangement uses TRBV6-5 and TRBJ2-5, with 11 bases aligning to TRBD2. CDR3 length: 14 residues. Germline V CDR1 and CDR2: MNHEY, SVGAGI. V trimming: 8 bases; J trimming: 3 bases; junction bases outside the gene matches: 5. CDR3 region: CASQPLAGEETQYF. The CDR3 DNA is TGTGCCAGCCAGCCACTAGCGGGGGAAGAGACCCAGTACTTC.

The chain combines TRBV28 with TRBJ2-1; possible D gene TRBD2, 6 bases. Germline V gene lookup returns CDR1 MDHEN and CDR2 SYDVKM. The CDR3 length is 15 residues. The V gene lost 4 bases and the J gene lost 9 bases, with 19 bases spanning the gap. This CDR3 is CASSSLWQGGGEQFF. The CDR3 nucleotides read TGTGCCAGCAGTTCGCTTTGGCAGGGAGGCGGTGAGCAGTTCTTC. The complete variable domain, with remaining parts taken from reference TRBV28 and TRBJ2-1, reads DVKVTQSSRYLVKRTGEKVFLECVQDMDHENMFWYRQDPGLGLRLIYFSYDVKMKEKGDIPEGYSVSREKKERFSLILESASTNQTSMYLCASSSLWQGGGEQFFGPGTRLTVL.

The chain links TRBV6-5 to TRBJ2-5; D is perhaps TRBD1 (6 bases). V shed 10 bases and J shed 6 bases, with 15 bases lying between them. CDR3 length equals 12 residues. Germline loops: CDR1 MNHEY, CDR2 SVGAGI. The CDR3 here is CANSTGRKTQYF. CDR3 bases: TGTGCCAATTCGACAGGTCGGAAGACCCAGTACTTC.

Comments on this clone: Compared with germline, one end of the junction differs, possibly owing to a read error. This chain links TRBV6-2 or TRBV6-3 with TRBJ1-1; D uncertain. This CDR3 is 13 amino acids long. Germline V gives CDR1 MNHEY, CDR2 SVGEGT. The CDR3 region has the DNA TGTGCCACCAGTTTTTGGCCCTGGACTGAAGCTTTCTTT. It is translated as CATSFWPWTEAFF.

The J gene is TRBJ2-7, the V gene TRBV6-2 or TRBV6-3, with 7 bases matching TRBD2. V lost 6 bases and J lost 5; bases outside the gene matches: 19. The CDR3 is 17 residues long. Germline CDR1 is MNHEY and CDR2 is SVGEGT. The chain's CDR3 is CASSPTIGRVRIHEQYF. CDR3 nucleotide sequence: TGTGCCAGCAGCCCGACGATAGGGAGGGTTCGGATCCACGAGCAGTACTTC.

CDR3 DNA: TGCGCCAGCAGCTTGTCTGGACAGGGGTCGGGCGGGGAGCTGTTTTTT. It codes for CASSLSGQGSGGELFF. The chain uses TRBV5-1 and TRBJ2-2, with 9 bases matching TRBD1. Germline V gene lookup returns CDR1 SGHRS and CDR2 YFSETQ. This CDR3 has 16 amino acids. V was pared by 1 base and J by 7 bases, with 8 bases of the junction left unmatched.

V and J are TRBV5-6 and TRBJ2-1, with D perhaps TRBD1 (7 bases). This CDR3 is built from 13 residues. Trimming took 4 bases from V and 7 from J, leaving 12 bases between them. Per the germline V gene, CDR1 is SGHDT and CDR2 is YYEEEE. CDR3 bases: TGTGCCAGCAGCCGCGGGACAGCTAATGAGCAGTTCTTC. Translating it yields CASSRGTANEQFF.

The chain carries TRBV4-3 and TRBJ2-6; tentatively, D is TRBD1 (6 bases). The germline gives CDR1 LGHNA, CDR2 YSLEER. The CDR3 is 18 amino acids. Trimming removed 4 bases at V and 4 bases at J, with 20 bases between. This CDR3 reads CASSPPQQGAPGANVLTF. The CDR3 DNA reads as TGCGCCAGCAGCCCCCCCCAACAGGGAGCCCCCGGGGCCAACGTCCTGACTTTC.

This rearrangement joins TRBV27 to TRBJ1-2; D remains unclear. There are 13 residues in the CDR3. Germline CDR1 and CDR2: MNHEY and SMNVEV (reference sequence). V lost 10 bases and J lost 0, with 12 bases in between. The CDR3 protein is CATRREANYGYTF. DNA of the CDR3: TGTGCCACCCGCCGGGAGGCTAACTATGGCTACACCTTC.

The chain combines TRBV19 with TRBJ2-7; 14 bases align to TRBD2. V was pared by 4 bases and J by 5 bases, with 13 bases of the junction left unmatched. The CDR3 is made up of 18 amino acids. Germline V gives CDR1 LNHDA, CDR2 SQIVND (reference sequence). The CDR3 nucleotides are TGTGCCAGTAGTAAAGTTTTCGAGGGGACTAGCGGGGGTAACGAGCAGTACTTC. It translates to CASSKVFEGTSGGNEQYF.

This chain joins TRBV28 and TRBJ1-1; D is undetermined. Trimming cost V 2 bases and J 1 base, with 5 bases left between them. The CDR3 runs 13 residues. In germline, CDR1 is MDHEN, CDR2 SYDVKM. The CDR3 spells CASSLNRNTEAFF. As DNA, the CDR3 is TGTGCCAGCAGTTTAAACAGGAACACTGAAGCTTTCTTT.

This clone was found once. The chain is built from TRBV5-1 and TRBJ1-2; 8 bases fit TRBD1. The germline CDR1 and CDR2 sequences are SGHRS and YFSETQ. Unmatched junction bases numbered 9, after V lost 5 bases and J lost 0 bases. This CDR3 is built from 16 residues. The CDR3 is CASSLNPDRANYGYTF. DNA for the CDR3: TGCGCCAGCAGTCTCAACCCGGACAGGGCTAACTATGGCTACACCTTC.

The J gene is TRBJ1-5, the V gene TRBV2, with D perhaps matching TRBD1 (5 bases). V lost 6 bases and J lost 10, with 16 bases in between. Germline V gene lookup returns CDR1 SNHLY and CDR2 FYNNEI. The CDR3 loop spans 13 amino acids. DNA for the CDR3: TGTGCCAGCAGGATTTTAACAGGAATCCCCCAGCATTTT. It is translated as CASRILTGIPQHF.

The rearrangement uses TRBV3-1 (or the pseudogene TRBV3-2) and TRBJ2-6, with 10 bases identical to TRBD1. V shed 1 base and J 2 bases; nucleotides not matched to a gene: 2. This CDR3 region has 17 residues. Germline V gene sequence: CDR1 LGHDT, CDR2 YNNKEL (reference sequence). In DNA form, the CDR3 reads TGTGCCAGCAGCCAAGGTGGACAGGGGGCTGGGGCCAACGTCCTGACTTTC. Translation gives CASSQGGQGAGANVLTF.

This chain links TRBV7-8 with TRBJ1-5; 8 nucleotides line up with TRBD1. V gave up 1 base and J gave up 8 bases; unmatched junction bases: 16. CDR1 is SGHVS, CDR2 FQNEAQ, per germline. The CDR3 loop spans 18 amino acids. The CDR3 nucleotides read TGTGCCAGCAGCTTAGGGCTTAGTCGCGGACAGGGAATTAAGCCCCAGCATTTT. Translated: CASSLGLSRGQGIKPQHF. Looking up the rest from reference TRBV7-8 and TRBJ1-5 gives the full variable domain: GAGVSQSPRYKVAKRGQDVALRCDPISGHVSLFWYQQALGQGPEFLTYFQNEAQLDKSGLPSDRFFAERPEGSVSTLKIQRTQQEDSAVYLCASSLGLSRGQGIKPQHFGDGTRLSIL.

This clone was seen more than once but under ten times. This chain links TRBV5-6 with TRBJ1-3; 8 bases are a match to TRBD1. The V gene's germline CDR1 is SGHDT and CDR2 YYEEEE. V shed 4 bases, J shed 2 bases, and the junction held 5 bases outside the gene matches. The CDR3 is 15 residues long. CDR3 in DNA: TGTGCCAGCAGCCTTTGGACAGGGACTGGAAACACCATATATTTT. Translation: CASSLWTGTGNTIYF.

In this sample, this clone turned up once. The rearrangement joins TRBV3-1 (or the pseudogene TRBV3-2) to TRBJ2-3; 8 bases are a match to TRBD2. The V gene end was trimmed by 2 bases and the J gene end by 6 bases; junction bases not matched to a gene: 7. CDR1 is LGHDT and CDR2 is YNNKEL in the germline V gene (reference sequence). This CDR3 contains 15 residues. The CDR3 reads CASSQPGRASDTQYF. DNA of the CDR3: TGTGCCAGCAGCCAACCCGGGAGGGCATCCGATACGCAGTATTTT.

This chain uses TRBV10-3 with TRBJ1-1; 7 bases are a match to TRBD1. The germline V gene has CDR1 ENHRY and CDR2 SYGVKD. The CDR3 length is 13 residues. With 6 bases clipped from V and 8 bases from J, the junction kept 9 bases outside the gene matches. The CDR3 DNA follows: TGTGCCATCAGGGGGGGACAGCCTGGGGAAGCTTTCTTT. As protein: CAIRGGQPGEAFF.